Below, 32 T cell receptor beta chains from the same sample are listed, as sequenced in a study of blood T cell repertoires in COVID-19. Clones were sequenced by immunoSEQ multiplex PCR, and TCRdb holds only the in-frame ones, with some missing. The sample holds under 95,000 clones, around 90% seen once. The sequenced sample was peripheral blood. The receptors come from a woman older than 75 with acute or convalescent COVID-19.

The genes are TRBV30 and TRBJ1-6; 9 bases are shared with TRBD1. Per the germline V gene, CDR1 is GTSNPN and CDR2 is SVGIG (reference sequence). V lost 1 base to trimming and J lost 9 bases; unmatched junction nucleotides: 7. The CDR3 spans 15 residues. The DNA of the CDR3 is TGTGCCTGGAGTGCCTCCGGGACAGGGAGTTCACCCCTCCACTTT. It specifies CAWSASGTGSSPLHF.

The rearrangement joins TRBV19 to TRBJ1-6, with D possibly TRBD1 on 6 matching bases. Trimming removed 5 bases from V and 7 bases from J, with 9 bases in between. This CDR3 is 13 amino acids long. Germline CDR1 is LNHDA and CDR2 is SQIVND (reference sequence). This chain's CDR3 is CASSAGTNSPLHF. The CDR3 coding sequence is TGTGCCAGTAGTGCCGGGACAAATTCACCCCTCCACTTT.

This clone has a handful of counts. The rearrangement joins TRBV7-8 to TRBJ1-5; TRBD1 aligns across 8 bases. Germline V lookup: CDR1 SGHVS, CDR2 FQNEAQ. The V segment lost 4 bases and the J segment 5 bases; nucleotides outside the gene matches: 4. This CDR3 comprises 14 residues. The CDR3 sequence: CASSWTGTHQPQHF. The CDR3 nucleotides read TGTGCCAGCAGCTGGACAGGGACTCATCAGCCCCAGCATTTT.

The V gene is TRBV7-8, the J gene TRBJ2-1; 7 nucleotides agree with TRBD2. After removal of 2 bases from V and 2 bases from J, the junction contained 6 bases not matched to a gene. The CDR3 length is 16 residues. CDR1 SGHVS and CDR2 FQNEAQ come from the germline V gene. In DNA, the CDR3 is TGTGCCAGCAGCTTAATGGCGGGAGTCACCTACAATGAGCAGTTCTTC. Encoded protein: CASSLMAGVTYNEQFF. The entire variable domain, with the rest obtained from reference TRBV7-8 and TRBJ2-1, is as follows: GAGVSQSPRYKVAKRGQDVALRCDPISGHVSLFWYQQALGQGPEFLTYFQNEAQLDKSGLPSDRFFAERPEGSVSTLKIQRTQQEDSAVYLCASSLMAGVTYNEQFFGPGTRLTVL.

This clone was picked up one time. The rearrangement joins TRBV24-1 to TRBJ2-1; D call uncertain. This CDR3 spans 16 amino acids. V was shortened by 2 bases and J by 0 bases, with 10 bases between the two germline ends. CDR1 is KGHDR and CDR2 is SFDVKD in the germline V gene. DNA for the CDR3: TGTGCCACCAGTGATTCCGTCCCTAGCTCCTACAATGAGCAGTTCTTC. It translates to CATSDSVPSSYNEQFF.

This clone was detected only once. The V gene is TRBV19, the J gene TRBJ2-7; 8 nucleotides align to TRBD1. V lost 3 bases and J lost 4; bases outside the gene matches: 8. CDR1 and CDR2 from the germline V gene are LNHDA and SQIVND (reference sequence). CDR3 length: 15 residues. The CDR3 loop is CASSMPGTGVYEQYF. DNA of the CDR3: TGTGCCAGTAGTATGCCCGGGACAGGAGTTTACGAGCAGTACTTC. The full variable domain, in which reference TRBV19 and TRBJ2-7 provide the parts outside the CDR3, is DGGITQSPKYLFRKEGQNVTLSCEQNLNHDAMYWYRQDPGQGLRLIYYSQIVNDFQKGDIAEGYSVSREKKESFPLTVTSAQKNPTAFYLCASSMPGTGVYEQYFGPGTRLTVT.

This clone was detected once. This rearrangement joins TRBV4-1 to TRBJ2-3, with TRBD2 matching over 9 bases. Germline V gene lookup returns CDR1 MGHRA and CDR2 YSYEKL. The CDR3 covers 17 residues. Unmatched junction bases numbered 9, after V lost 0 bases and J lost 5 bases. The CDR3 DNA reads TGCGCCAGCAGCCAAGATCTGGCGGGAGGGTTTGGAGATACGCAGTATTTT. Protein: CASSQDLAGGFGDTQYF.

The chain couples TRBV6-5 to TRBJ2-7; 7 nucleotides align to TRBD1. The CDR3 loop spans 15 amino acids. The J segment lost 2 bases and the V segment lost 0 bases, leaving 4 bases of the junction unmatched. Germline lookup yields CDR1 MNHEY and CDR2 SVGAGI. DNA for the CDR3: TGTGCCAGCAGTTACTCAGGGGGCGCGACCTACGAGCAGTACTTC. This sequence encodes CASSYSGGATYEQYF.

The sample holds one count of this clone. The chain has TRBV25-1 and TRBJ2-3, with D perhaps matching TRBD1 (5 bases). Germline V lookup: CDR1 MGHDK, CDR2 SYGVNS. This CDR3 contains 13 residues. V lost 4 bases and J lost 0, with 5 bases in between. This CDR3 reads CASSAGSTDTQYF. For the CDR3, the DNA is TGTGCCAGCAGTGCAGGGAGCACAGATACGCAGTATTTT.

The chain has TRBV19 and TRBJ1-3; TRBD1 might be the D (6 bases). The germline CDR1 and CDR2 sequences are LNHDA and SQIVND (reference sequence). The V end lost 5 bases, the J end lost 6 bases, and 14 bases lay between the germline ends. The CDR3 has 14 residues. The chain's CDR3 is CASSPDSFLNTIYF. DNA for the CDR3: TGTGCCAGTAGTCCGGACAGTTTTTTAAACACCATATATTTT.

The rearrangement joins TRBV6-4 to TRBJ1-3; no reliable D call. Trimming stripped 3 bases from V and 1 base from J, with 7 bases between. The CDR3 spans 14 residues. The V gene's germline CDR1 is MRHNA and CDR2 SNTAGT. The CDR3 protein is CASSDFRSGNTIYF. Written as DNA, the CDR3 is TGTGCCAGCAGTGATTTCAGGTCTGGAAACACCATATATTTT.

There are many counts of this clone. The CDR3 DNA sequence: TGTGCCAGCAGCCACCTAGACAGGGGAACCCACGAGCAGTACTTC. The encoded protein is CASSHLDRGTHEQYF. This rearrangement joins TRBV7-8 to TRBJ2-7, with TRBD1 matching over 8 bases. The CDR3 has 15 amino acids. V shed 5 bases and J 5 bases; nucleotides not matched to a gene: 11. The V gene's germline CDR1 is SGHVS and CDR2 FQNEAQ.

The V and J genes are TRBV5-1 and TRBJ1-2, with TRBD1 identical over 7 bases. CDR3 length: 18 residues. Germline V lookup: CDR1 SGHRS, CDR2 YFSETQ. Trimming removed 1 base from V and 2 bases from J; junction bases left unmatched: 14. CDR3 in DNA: TGCGCCAGCAGCTTGAACCCAACCACAGGGGCCTTGAACTATGGCTACACCTTC. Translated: CASSLNPTTGALNYGYTF.

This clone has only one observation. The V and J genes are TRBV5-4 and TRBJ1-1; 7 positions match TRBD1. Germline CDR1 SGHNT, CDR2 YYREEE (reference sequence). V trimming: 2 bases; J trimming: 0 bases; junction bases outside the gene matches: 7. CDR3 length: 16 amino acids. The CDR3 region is CASSFRVTGMNTEAFF. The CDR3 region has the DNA TGTGCCAGCAGCTTTAGGGTGACAGGGATGAACACTGAAGCTTTCTTT.

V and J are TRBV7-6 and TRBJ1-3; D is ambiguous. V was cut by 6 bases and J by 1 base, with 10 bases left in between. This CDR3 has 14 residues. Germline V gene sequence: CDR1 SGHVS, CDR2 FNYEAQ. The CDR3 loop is CASSPGVSGNTIYF. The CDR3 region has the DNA TGTGCCAGCAGTCCCGGAGTTTCTGGAAACACCATATATTTT.

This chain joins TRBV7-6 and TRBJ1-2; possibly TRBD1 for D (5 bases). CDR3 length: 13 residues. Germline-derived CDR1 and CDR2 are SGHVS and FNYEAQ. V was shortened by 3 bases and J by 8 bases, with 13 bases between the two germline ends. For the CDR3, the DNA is TGTGCCAGCAGCTTCGCAGGGATGGGCGGCTACACCTTC. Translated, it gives CASSFAGMGGYTF.

The CDR3: CASSQVTGATEAFF. The CDR3 bases are TGTGCCAGCAGCCAAGTGACAGGGGCCACTGAAGCTTTCTTT. The gene calls are TRBV4-2 and TRBJ1-1; 8 bases are a match to TRBD1. The CDR3 contains 14 residues. Germline V gene sequence: CDR1 LGHNA, CDR2 YNFKEQ. J was trimmed by 4 bases and V by 1 base; bases with no gene match: 2.

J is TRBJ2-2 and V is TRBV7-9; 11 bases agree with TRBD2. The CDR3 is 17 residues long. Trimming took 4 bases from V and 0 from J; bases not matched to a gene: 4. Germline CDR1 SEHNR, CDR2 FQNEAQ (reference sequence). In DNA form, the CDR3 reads TGTGCCAGCAGCTCCCTGACTAGCGGGACGAACACCGGGGAGCTGTTTTTT. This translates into CASSSLTSGTNTGELFF.

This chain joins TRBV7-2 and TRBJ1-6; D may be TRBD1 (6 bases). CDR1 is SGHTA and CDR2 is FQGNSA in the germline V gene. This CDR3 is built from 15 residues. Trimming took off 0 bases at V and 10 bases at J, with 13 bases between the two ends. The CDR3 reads CASSLALAGESPLHF. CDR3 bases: TGTGCCAGCAGCTTAGCTCTTGCAGGGGAATCACCCCTCCACTTT.

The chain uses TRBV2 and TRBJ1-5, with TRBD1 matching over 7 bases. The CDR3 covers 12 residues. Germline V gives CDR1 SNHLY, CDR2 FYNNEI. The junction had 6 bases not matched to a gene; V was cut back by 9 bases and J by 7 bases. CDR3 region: CASTGVGQPQHF. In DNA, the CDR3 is TGTGCCAGTACAGGGGTAGGGCAGCCCCAGCATTTT.

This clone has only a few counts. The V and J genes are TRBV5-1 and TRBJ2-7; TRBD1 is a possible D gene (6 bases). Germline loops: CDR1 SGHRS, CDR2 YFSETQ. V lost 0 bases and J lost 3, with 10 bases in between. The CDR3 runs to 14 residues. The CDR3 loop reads CASSLARGIYEQYF. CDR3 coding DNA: TGCGCCAGCAGCTTGGCCAGGGGAATCTACGAGCAGTACTTC.

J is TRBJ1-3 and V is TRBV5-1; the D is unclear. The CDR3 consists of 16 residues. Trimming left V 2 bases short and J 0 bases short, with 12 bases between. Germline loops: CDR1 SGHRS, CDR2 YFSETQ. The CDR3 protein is CASSFTPRLSGNTIYF. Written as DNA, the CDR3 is TGCGCCAGCAGCTTTACGCCCAGACTCTCTGGAAACACCATATATTTT.

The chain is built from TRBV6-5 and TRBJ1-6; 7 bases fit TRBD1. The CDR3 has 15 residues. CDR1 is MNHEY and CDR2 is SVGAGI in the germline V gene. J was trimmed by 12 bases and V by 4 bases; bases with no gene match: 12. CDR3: CASSSSSQNRGPLHF. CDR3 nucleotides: TGTGCCAGCAGTTCAAGTTCCCAAAACAGGGGACCCCTCCACTTT.

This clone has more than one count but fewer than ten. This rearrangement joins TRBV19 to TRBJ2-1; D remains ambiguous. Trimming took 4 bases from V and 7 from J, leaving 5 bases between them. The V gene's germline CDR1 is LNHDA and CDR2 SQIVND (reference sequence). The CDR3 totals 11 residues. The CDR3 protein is CASSTLNEQFF. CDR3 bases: TGTGCCAGTAGTACCCTGAATGAGCAGTTCTTC.

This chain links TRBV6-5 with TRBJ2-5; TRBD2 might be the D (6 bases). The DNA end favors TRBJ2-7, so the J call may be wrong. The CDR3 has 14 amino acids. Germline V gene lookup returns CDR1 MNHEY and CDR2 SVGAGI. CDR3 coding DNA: TGTGCCAGCACCCAGACTAGTTCTCTCTACGAGCAGTACTTC. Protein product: CASTQTSSLYEQYF.

This CDR3 reads CASSRGLAGGVYNEQFF. CDR3 DNA: TGTGCCAGCAGCCGCGGACTAGCGGGAGGTGTCTACAATGAGCAGTTCTTC. The chain links TRBV11-2 to TRBJ2-1; the match to TRBD2 covers 14 bases. The CDR3 is made up of 17 amino acids. From germline, CDR1 is SGHAT and CDR2 FQNNGV. The J segment lost 3 bases and the V segment lost 5 bases, leaving 6 bases of the junction unmatched.

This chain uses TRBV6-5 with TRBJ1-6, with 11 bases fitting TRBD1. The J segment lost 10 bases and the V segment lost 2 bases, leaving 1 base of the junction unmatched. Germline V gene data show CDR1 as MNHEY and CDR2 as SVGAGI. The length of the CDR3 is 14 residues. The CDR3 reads CASSYGQGASPLHF. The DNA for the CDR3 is TGTGCCAGCAGTTACGGACAGGGGGCCTCACCCCTCCACTTT.

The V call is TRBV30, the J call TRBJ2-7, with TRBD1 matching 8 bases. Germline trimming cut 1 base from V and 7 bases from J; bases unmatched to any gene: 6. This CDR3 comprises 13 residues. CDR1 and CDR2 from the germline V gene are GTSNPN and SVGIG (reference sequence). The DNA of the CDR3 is TGTGCCTGGAGTGCGGACAGGGTCAGAGAGCAGTACTTC. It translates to CAWSADRVREQYF. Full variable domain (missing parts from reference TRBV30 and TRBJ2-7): SQTIHQWPATLVQPVGSPLSLECTVEGTSNPNLYWYRQAAGRGLQLLFYSVGIGQISSEVPQNLSASRPQDRQFILSSKKLLLSDSGFYLCAWSADRVREQYFGPGTRLTVT.

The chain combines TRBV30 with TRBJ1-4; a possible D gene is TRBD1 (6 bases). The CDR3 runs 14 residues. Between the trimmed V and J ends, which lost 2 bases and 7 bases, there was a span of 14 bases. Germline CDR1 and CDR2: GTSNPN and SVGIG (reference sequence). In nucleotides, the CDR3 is TGTGCCTGGAGTTACAGGGTCGATGCTGAAAAACTGTTTTTT. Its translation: CAWSYRVDAEKLFF.

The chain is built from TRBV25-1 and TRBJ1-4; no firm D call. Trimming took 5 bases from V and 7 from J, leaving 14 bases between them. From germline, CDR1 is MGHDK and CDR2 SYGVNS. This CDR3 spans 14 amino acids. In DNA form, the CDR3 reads TGTGCCAGCAGTCAAGCGGGTCCGGGTGAAAAACTGTTTTTT. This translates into CASSQAGPGEKLFF. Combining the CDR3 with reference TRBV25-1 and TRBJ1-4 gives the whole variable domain EADIYQTPRYLVIGTGKKITLECSQTMGHDKMYWYQQDPGMELHLIHYSYGVNSTEKGDLSSESTVSRIRTEHFPLTLESARPSHTSQYLCASSQAGPGEKLFFGSGTQLSVL.

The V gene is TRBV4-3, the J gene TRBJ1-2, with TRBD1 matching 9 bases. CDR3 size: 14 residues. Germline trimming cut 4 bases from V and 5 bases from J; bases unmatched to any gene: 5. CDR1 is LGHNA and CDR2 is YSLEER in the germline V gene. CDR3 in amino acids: CASSPRQGEYGYTF. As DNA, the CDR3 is TGCGCCAGCAGCCCTAGACAGGGGGAATATGGCTACACCTTC.

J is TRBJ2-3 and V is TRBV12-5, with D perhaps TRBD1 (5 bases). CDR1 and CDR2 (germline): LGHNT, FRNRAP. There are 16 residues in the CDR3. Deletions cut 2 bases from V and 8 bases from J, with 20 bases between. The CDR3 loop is CASGLSPPGSGVTQYF. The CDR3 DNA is TGTGCTAGTGGTTTGTCCCCTCCAGGGTCTGGGGTTACGCAGTATTTT.